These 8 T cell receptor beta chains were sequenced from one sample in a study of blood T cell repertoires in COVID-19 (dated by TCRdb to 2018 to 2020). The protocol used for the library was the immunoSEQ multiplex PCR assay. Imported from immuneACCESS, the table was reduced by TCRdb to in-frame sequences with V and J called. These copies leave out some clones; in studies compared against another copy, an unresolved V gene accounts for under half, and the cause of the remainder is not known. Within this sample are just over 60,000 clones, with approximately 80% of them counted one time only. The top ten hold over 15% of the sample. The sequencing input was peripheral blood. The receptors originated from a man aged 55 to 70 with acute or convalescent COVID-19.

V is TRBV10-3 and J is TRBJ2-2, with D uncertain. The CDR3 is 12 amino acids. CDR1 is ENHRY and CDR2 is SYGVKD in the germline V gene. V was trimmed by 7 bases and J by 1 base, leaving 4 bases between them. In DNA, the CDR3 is TGTGCCATCAATAGGAACACCGGGGAGCTGTTTTTT. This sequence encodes CAINRNTGELFF.

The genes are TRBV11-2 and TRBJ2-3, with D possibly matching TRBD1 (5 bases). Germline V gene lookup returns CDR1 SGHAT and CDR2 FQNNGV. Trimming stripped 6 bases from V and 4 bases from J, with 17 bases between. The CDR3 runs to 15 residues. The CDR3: CASSPRQSHSDTQYF. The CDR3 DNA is TGTGCCAGCAGTCCTCGACAGAGCCACTCAGATACGCAGTATTTT.

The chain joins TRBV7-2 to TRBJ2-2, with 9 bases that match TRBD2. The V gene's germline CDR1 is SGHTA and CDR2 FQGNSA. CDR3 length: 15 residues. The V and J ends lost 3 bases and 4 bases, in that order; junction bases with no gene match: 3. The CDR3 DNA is TGTGCCAGCAGCTTGATACTAGCGGGCACCGGGGAGCTGTTTTTT. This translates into CASSLILAGTGELFF.

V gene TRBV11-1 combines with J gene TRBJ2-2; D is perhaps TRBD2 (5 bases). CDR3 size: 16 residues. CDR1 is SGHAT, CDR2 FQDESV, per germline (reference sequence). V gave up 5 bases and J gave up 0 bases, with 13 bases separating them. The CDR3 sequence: CASSGEAATNTGELFF. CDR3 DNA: TGTGCCAGCAGCGGAGAAGCGGCCACGAACACCGGGGAGCTGTTTTTT.

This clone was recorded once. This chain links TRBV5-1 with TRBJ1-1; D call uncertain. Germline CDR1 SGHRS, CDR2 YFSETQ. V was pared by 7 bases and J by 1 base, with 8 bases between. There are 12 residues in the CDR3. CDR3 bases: TGCGCCAGCTTTCACGGGAACACTGAAGCTTTCTTT. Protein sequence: CASFHGNTEAFF.

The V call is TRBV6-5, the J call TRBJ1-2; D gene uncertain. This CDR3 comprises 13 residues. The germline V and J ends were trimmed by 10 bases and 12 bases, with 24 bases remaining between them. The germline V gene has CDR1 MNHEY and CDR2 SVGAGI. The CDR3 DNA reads TGTGCCAATGAACCGGTGGGTACTATGGCACACACCTTC. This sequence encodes CANEPVGTMAHTF.

DNA of the CDR3: TGTGCCAGCAGCTGGGAGGCGGGGGCGCCGGGGTACTCCTACAATGAGCAGTTCTTC. Translating gives CASSWEAGAPGYSYNEQFF. V and J are TRBV5-6 and TRBJ2-1; D perhaps matches TRBD2 (7 bases). The V end was cut by 3 bases, the J end by 0 bases, with 22 bases between. This CDR3 comprises 19 residues. The germline V gene encodes CDR1 SGHDT and CDR2 YYEEEE.

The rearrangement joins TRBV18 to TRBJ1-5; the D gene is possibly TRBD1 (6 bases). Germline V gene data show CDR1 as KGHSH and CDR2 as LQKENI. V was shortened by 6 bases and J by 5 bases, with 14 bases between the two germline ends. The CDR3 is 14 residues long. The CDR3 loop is CASSGASQDQPQHF. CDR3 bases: TGTGCCAGCTCGGGGGCCAGCCAGGATCAGCCCCAGCATTTT.